Described below is a single T cell receptor beta chain sequence and its context. Its antigen is currently not known. TCRdb names NextSeq 550 as the instrument used. The Human TCR Profiling Kit (MiLaboratory) was used to make UMI-labeled 5' RACE TRB cDNA libraries. cDNA synthesis used the entire amount of extracted RNA, and PCR amplification then used the entire amount of cDNA produced. Libraries were prepared in parallel with an identical number of PCR cycles. Turning to the authors' computational methods: With a minimum of two reads required per UMI, MIGEC and MiXCR pulled out about 49,000 +/- 11,000 unique UMI-labeled TRB cDNA molecules from each library. Each library averaged about 38,000 +/- 11,000 functional in-frame TRB CDR3 nucleotide clonotypes without stop codons. After downsampling to 5000 UMI-labeled TRB molecules per sample, diversity metrics such as normalized Shannon-Wiener and Chao1 were calculated in VDJtools. Clonotype-size-weighted physicochemical properties of the central five CDR3 residues (interaction energy, strength, volume and Kidera factor 4) were computed in VDJtools. After reprocessing by TCRdb, each CDR3 protein sequence is one entry, and no DNA is given. TCRdb's processing, not the authors' own work, is the source of the V and J calls. The sample has 150,000 or so distinct CDR3 sequences on record. Jointly, the top ten make up less than 0.55% of the sample.

Per the germline V gene (reference sequence), DFQATT is the CDR1 and SNEGSKA is the CDR2. From the cysteine through the phenylalanine, the CDR3 covers 14 amino acids. The DNA sequence is not available. This record comes from a study of CXCR3-negative and CXCR3-positive naive CD8 T cells (dated by TCRdb to about 2019). Context from the whole study: About 135 million TRB reads were obtained in total, roughly 1.5 +/- 0.3 million reads per library. Data from 11 donors, pooled across two independent experiments, went into the diversity and physicochemical repertoire analyses. For the TRBV-TRBJ cluster analysis, the naive subsets came from about 5 donors, while the memory cells came from 3 donors. Points the paper makes about the study in general: Because surface CD5, which is linked to self-reactivity in mice, was comparable between the naive subsets, TCR interaction strength was also inferred from TRB CDR3 physicochemical properties. Compared with CXCR3-negative naive cells, CXCR3-positive naive cells had TRB CDR3s with higher hydrophobicity (lower Kidera factor 4), lower energy, and higher strength and volume indices. Naive CXCR3-negative and CXCR3-positive cells from the same donor showed similar TRBV-TRBJ usage, whereas memory cells showed distinct patterns. Freshly isolated PBMCs were used for most assays because CXCR3 expression partially decreased after cryopreservation. Comparably high repertoire diversity was found in both naive subsets, whereas much lower repertoire diversity was found in memory CD8+ T cells.

For each CD8+ T cell subset, flow sorting was done in triplicate, and under 350,000 cells per subset went directly into RLT lysis buffer. To exclude memory contaminants, naive CD8+ T cells were stringently defined as CD45RO-CCR7+CD27+CD95-. Peripheral blood mononuclear cells were isolated from buffy coats using standard density gradient centrifugation. A FACSAria III was used to flow-sort naive CXCR3-negative and CXCR3-positive CD8+ T cells. Total RNA was extracted from sorted cells with an RNeasy Mini Kit. Sample: naive CXCR3+ CD8+ T cells from blood. This sample's cell subset or site label indicates: CD45RO-CCR7+CD27+CD95- naive CD8+ T cells expressing CXCR3 (TNR3+). The chain uses TRBV20-1 and TRBJ2-7; lacking DNA, the TRBD1 call made by TCRdb goes unchecked. This receptor was obtained from a human donor in good health. Some clones in this sample may be carry-over from other donors' samples. This receptor carries the CDR3 CSARGRQGRYEQYF.